The present T cell receptor (beta chain) was sequenced within a study of blood T cell repertoires in COVID-19. The V gene lost 4 bases and the J gene lost 6 bases, with 9 bases spanning the gap. In germline, CDR1 is SGHRS, CDR2 YFSETQ. CDR3 length: 12 amino acids. As handled by the study authors: Estimation of nucleated cell counts was performed using reference gene primer amplification. Clones were read by immunoSEQ multiplex PCR, and TCRdb kept only the in-frame ones, dropping some. D and trimming were read from the DNA, whereas the V and J calls and clone size are those reported in that table. Of some 24,000 clones in the sample, around 86% were seen once.

Sequenced sample: peripheral blood. This clonotype was obtained from a man in his sixties or seventies with acute or convalescent COVID-19. The chain recombines TRBV5-1 with TRBJ2-3, with D hard to call. This CDR3 reads CASSPNQDTQYF. The CDR3 nucleotides are TGCGCCAGCAGCCCCAACCAGGATACGCAGTATTTT.